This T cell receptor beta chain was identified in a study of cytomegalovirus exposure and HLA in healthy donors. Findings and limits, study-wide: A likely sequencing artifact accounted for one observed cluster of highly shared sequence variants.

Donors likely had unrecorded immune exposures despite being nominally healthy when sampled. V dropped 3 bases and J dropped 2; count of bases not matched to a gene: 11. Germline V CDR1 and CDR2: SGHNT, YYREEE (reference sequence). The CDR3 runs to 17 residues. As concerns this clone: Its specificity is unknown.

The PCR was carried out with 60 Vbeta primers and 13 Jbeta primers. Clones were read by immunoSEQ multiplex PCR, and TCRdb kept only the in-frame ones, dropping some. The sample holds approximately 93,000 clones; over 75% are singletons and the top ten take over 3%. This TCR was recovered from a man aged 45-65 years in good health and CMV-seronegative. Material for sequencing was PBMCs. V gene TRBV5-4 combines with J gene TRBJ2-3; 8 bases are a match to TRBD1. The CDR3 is CASSWYGQGPPTDTQYF. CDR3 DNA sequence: TGTGCCAGCAGCTGGTATGGACAGGGCCCTCCCACAGATACGCAGTATTTT.